The entry below gives a single T cell receptor beta chain sequence along with its context. Its antigen is unknown. CDR1 and CDR2 from the germline V gene are SGHAT and FQNNGV. There are 15 residues in the CDR3. J was trimmed by 4 bases and V by 5 bases; bases with no gene match: 5. This sample stems from a study of shared clonotypes between healthy human individuals. Study conclusions and caveats: The study found 4.5% to 5% of naive CD4 clonotypes shared across a few donors.

Measured with immunoSEQ multiplex PCR; TCRdb has only the in-frame clones, and not every one. The sample carries nearly 750,000 clones, around 70% recorded once. Only Caucasian adults living in Nashville, Tennessee made up the donor group. In the CD4+ fraction, cells were divided into CD45RA+ naive and CD45RA-negative memory subsets. Sequencing was done on a sample of memory CD4+ T cells sorted from blood. Subset meaning: CD45RA-negative fraction. The receptor's source is a woman under 40 in good health. V is TRBV11-2 and J is TRBJ2-1, with TRBD1 identical over 10 bases. The CDR3, as DNA: TGTGCCAGCAGCGAGACAGGGGGCGATTACAATGAGCAGTTCTTC. Amino acids: CASSETGGDYNEQFF.